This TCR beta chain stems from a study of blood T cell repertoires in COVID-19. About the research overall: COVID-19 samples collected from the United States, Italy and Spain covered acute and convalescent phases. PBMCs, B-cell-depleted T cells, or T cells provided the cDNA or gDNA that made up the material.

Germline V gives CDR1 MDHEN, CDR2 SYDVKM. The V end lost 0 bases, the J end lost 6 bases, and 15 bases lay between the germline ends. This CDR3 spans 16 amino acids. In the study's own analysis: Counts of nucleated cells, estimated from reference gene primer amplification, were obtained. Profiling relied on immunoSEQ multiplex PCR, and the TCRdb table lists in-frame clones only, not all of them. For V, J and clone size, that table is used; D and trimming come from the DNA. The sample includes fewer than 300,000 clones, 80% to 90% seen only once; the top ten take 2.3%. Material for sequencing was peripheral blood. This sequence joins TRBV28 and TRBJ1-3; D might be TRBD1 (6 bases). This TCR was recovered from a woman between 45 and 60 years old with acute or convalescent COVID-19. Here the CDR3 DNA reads TGTGCCAGCAGTTTATGGGGGGCGGGAGGGGAAAACACCATATATTTT. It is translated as CASSLWGAGGENTIYF.